One and the same sample provided the 10 T cell receptor beta chains below, sequenced in a study of T-cell reconstitution after alpha-beta-depleted transplantation in children. Unique molecular identifiers were used to barcode this TCRbeta library. TCRdb used MiXCR to reprocess the PCR reads, holding one entry per CDR3 protein. The repertoire holds hundreds of thousands of distinct CDR3 sequences, around 15% seen once, with just under 5% in the top ten. Sequenced material: PBMCs, mostly from graft donor cells, taken 360 days after TCRalphabeta/CD19-depleted stem cell transplant. The source is a male patient between 10 and 17 years old who had a stem cell transplant for acute lymphoblastic leukemia, so the T cells may come from the graft donor.

The chain carries TRBV24-1 and TRBJ2-1, with D possibly being TRBD2 (7 bases). The CDR3 sequence is 15 residues long. Germline V gene lookup returns CDR1 KGHDR and CDR2 SFDVKD. Between the trimmed V and J ends, which lost 11 bases and 0 bases, there was a span of 16 bases. CDR3 coding DNA: TGTGCCAGGGGGGGCCGTCCAAGCTCCTACAATGAGCAGTTCTTC. It yields the protein CARGGRPSSYNEQFF.

This chain joins TRBV12-3 or TRBV12-4 and TRBJ2-7, with 10 positions matching TRBD2. This CDR3 comprises 17 residues. The trim removed 2 bases at V and 2 bases at J, leaving 9 bases unmatched. CDR3 loop: CASSLYSSSGGTYEQYF. CDR3 nucleotide sequence: TGTGCCAGCAGTTTATACAGTAGTAGCGGGGGGACCTACGAGCAGTACTTC.

The chain joins TRBV7-7 to TRBJ2-2; TRBD1 matches 9 bases. The CDR3 runs 12 residues. V trimming: 8 bases; J trimming: 7 bases; junction bases outside the gene matches: 2. Germline assignment: CDR1 SSHAT and CDR2 FNYEAQ (reference sequence). In nucleotides, the CDR3 is TGTGCCAGCGGACAGGGGTACGGGGAGCTGTTTTTT. Encoded protein: CASGQGYGELFF.

This clonotype was found a few times. CDR3 region: CSVESFAPSYEQYF. For the CDR3, the DNA is TGCAGCGTTGAGTCATTTGCTCCCTCCTACGAGCAGTACTTC. J is TRBJ2-7 and V is TRBV29-1; D is uncertain. CDR3 length equals 14 residues. From germline, CDR1 is SQVTM and CDR2 ANQGSEA. The ends were cut back, 3 bases at V and 0 bases at J, with 12 bases in the middle.

J is TRBJ2-3 and V is TRBV24-1, with D tentatively TRBD1 (5 bases). The CDR3 is 16 amino acids. CDR1 KGHDR and CDR2 SFDVKD come from the germline V gene. V lost 2 bases and J 0 bases, leaving 11 bases between the germline ends. Here the CDR3 DNA reads TGTGCCACCAGTGATTCCGACAGTTCTAGCACAGATACGCAGTATTTT. It yields the protein CATSDSDSSSTDTQYF.

This clonotype was recorded many times. The chain is built from TRBV10-3 and TRBJ2-7; D is undetermined. V shed 8 bases and J shed 2 bases, with 13 bases lying between them. In germline, CDR1 is ENHRY, CDR2 SYGVKD. The CDR3 sequence is 13 residues long. DNA of the CDR3: TGTGCCATCGGGAAAAGGAAAGCCTACGAGCAGTACTTC. Its protein product is CAIGKRKAYEQYF.

This clonotype was recorded a few times. The J gene is TRBJ2-1, the V gene TRBV11-1; TRBD2 aligns across 14 bases. Germline trimming cut 4 bases from V and 4 bases from J; bases unmatched to any gene: 9. This CDR3 has 18 amino acids. Germline CDR1 and CDR2: SGHAT and FQDESV (reference sequence). The CDR3, as DNA: TGTGCCAGCAGCTCGGGACTAGCGGGAGACCTACTATACAATGAGCAGTTCTTC. Its protein is CASSSGLAGDLLYNEQFF. Based on the CDR3 plus reference TRBV11-1 and TRBJ2-1, the full variable domain is EAEVAQSPRYKITEKSQAVAFWCDPISGHATLYWYRQILGQGPELLVQFQDESVVDDSQLPKDRFSAERLKGVDSTLKIQPAELGDSAMYLCASSSGLAGDLLYNEQFFGPGTRLTVL.

The chain combines TRBV18 with TRBJ2-3, with 9 bases fitting TRBD2. V shed 1 base and J 5 bases; nucleotides not matched to a gene: 7. Germline V CDR1 and CDR2: KGHSH, LQKENI. The CDR3 has 16 residues. The CDR3 DNA sequence: TGTGCCAGCTCACCACGGAAGCGGGGGGACATAGATACGCAGTATTTT. It translates to CASSPRKRGDIDTQYF. The whole variable domain, filled in from reference TRBV18 and TRBJ2-3, reads NAGVMQNPRHLVRRRGQEARLRCSPMKGHSHVYWYRQLPEEGLKFMVYLQKENIIDESGMPKERFSAEFPKEGPSILRIQQVVRGDSAAYFCASSPRKRGDIDTQYFGPGTRLTVL.

The chain uses TRBV12-3 or TRBV12-4 and TRBJ2-7, with TRBD2 matching over 13 bases. The V and J ends lost 6 bases and 2 bases, in that order; junction bases with no gene match: 7. This CDR3 is built from 16 residues. CDR3 nucleotides: TGTGCCAGCAGCCCCCAACTAGCGGGAGGGCCCTACGAGCAGTACTTC. As protein: CASSPQLAGGPYEQYF.

This chain uses TRBV3-1 with TRBJ2-3; D unclear. The CDR3 consists of 19 residues. Germline CDR1 is LGHDT and CDR2 is YNNKEL (reference sequence). Trimming took 3 bases from V and 2 from J, leaving 24 bases between them. The chain's CDR3 is CASSQDVLLLIWATDTQYF. In nucleotides, the CDR3 is TGTGCCAGCAGCCAGGACGTATTATTGTTGATTTGGGCCACAGATACGCAGTATTTT.